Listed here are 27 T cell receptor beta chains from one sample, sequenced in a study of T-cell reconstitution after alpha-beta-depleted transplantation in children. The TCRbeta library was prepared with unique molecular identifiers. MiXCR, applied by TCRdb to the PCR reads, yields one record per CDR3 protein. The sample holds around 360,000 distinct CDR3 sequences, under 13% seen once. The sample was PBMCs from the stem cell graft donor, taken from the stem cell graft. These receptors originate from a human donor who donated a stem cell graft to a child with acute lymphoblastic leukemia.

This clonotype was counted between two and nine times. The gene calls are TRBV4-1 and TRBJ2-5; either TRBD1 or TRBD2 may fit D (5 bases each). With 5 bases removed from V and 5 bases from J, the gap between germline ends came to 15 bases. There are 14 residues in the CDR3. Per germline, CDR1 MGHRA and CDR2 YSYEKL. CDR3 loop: CASSSQFEGETQYF. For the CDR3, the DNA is TGCGCCAGCAGCTCCCAATTCGAGGGGGAGACCCAGTACTTC.

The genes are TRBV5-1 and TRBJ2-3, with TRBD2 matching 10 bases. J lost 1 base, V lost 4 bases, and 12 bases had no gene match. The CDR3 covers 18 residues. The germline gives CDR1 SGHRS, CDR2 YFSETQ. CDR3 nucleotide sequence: TGCGCCAGCAGCGCTGGACTAGCGGCCTTGGTAGGCACAGATACGCAGTATTTT. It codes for CASSAGLAALVGTDTQYF.

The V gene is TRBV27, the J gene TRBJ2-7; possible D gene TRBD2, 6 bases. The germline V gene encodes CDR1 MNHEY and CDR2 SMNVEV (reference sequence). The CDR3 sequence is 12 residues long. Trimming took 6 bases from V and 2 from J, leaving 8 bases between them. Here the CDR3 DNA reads TGTGCCAGCAGGCGGGGCCCCTACGAGCAGTACTTC. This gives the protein CASRRGPYEQYF.

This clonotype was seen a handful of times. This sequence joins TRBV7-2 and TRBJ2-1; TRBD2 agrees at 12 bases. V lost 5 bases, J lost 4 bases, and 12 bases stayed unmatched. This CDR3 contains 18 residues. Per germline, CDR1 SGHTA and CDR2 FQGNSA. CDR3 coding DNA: TGTGCCAGCAGCCTACGGGCTAGCGGGAGGGTCGAATACAATGAGCAGTTCTTC. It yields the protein CASSLRASGRVEYNEQFF.

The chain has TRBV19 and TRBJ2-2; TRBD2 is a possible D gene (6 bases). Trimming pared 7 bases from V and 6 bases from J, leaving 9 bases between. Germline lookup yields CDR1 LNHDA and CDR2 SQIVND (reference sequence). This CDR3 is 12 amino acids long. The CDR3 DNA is TGTGCCAGTACACTAGCTGCCGGGGAGCTGTTTTTT. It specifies CASTLAAGELFF.

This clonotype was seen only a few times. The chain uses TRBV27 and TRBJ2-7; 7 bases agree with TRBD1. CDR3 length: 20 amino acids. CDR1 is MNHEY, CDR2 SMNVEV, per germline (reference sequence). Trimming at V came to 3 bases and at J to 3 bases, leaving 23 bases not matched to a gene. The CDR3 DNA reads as TGTGCCAGCAGTTTCATCCCCGGTGTTGGGTTCGAGACAGGGCACTACGAGCAGTACTTC. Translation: CASSFIPGVGFETGHYEQYF.

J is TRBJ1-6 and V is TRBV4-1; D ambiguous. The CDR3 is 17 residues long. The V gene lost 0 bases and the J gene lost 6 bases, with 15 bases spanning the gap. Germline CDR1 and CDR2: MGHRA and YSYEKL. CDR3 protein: CASSQEGRPGVNSPLHF. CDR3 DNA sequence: TGCGCCAGCAGCCAAGAGGGCCGCCCGGGAGTTAATTCACCCCTCCACTTT.

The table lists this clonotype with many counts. CDR3 nucleotides: TGTGCCAGCAGCTTCGGGACTAGATCATATGAGCAGTTCTTC. This encodes CASSFGTRSYEQFF. The chain has TRBV5-5 and TRBJ2-1; 8 bases are shared with TRBD2. The length of the CDR3 is 14 residues. The V and J ends lost 2 bases and 8 bases, in that order; junction bases with no gene match: 6. The V gene's germline CDR1 is SGHKS and CDR2 YYEKEE (reference sequence).

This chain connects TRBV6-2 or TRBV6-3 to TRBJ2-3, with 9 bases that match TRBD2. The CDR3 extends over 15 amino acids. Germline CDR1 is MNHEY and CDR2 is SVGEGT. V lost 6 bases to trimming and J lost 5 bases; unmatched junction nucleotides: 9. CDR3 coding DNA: TGTGCCAGCAGCCCCGGGACTAGCTGGTTAGATACGCAGTATTTT. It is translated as CASSPGTSWLDTQYF.

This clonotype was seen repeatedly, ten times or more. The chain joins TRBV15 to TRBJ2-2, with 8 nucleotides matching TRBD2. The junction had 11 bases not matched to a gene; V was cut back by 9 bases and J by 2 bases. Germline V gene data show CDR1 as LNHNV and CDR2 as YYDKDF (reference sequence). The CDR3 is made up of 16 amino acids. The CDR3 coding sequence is TGTGCCACTAGGGTGGTGAGCGGGAGTAACACCGGGGAGCTGTTTTTT. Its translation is CATRVVSGSNTGELFF. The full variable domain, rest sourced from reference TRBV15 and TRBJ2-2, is DAMVIQNPRYQVTQFGKPVTLSCSQTLNHNVMYWYQQKSSQAPKLLFHYYDKDFNNEADTPDNFQSRRPNTSFCFLDIRSPGLGDTAMYLCATRVVSGSNTGELFFGEGSRLTVL.

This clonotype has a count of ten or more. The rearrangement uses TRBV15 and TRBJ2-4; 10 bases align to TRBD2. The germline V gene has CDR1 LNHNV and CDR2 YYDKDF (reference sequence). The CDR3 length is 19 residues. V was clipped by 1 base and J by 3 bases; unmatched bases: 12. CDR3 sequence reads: CATSRAKREGSPGKNIQYF. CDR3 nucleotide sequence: TGTGCCACCAGCAGAGCGAAGCGGGAGGGATCTCCGGGCAAAAACATTCAGTACTTC.

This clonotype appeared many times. The CDR3 nucleotides read TGCGCCAGCAGCCCATCTACCAGATACAATGAGCAGTTCTTC. Its protein product is CASSPSTRYNEQFF. The chain carries TRBV5-1 and TRBJ2-1; D is unclear. CDR1 is SGHRS, CDR2 YFSETQ, per germline. V lost 4 bases, J lost 4 bases, and 12 bases lay in between. CDR3 size: 14 residues.

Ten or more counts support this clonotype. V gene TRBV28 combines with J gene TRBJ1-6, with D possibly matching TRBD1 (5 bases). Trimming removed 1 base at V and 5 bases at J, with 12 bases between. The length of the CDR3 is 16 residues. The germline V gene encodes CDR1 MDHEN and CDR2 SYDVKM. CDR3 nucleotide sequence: TGTGCCAGCAGTTTATTAGGAGGAGGGGATAATTCACCCCTCCACTTT. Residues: CASSLLGGGDNSPLHF. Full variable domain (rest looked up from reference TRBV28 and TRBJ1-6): DVKVTQSSRYLVKRTGEKVFLECVQDMDHENMFWYRQDPGLGLRLIYFSYDVKMKEKGDIPEGYSVSREKKERFSLILESASTNQTSMYLCASSLLGGGDNSPLHFGNGTRLTVT.

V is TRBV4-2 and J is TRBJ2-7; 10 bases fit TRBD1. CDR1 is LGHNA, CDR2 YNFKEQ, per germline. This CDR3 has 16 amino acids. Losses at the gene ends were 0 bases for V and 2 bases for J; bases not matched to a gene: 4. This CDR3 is CASSQDYGTGAYEQYF. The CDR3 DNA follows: TGTGCCAGCAGCCAAGATTATGGGACAGGGGCCTACGAGCAGTACTTC.

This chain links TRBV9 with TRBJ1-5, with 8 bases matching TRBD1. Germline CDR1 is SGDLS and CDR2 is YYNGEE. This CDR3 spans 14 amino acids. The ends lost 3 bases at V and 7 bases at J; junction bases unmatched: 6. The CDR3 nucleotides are TGTGCCAGCAGCGGAGGACAGGGCGAGCAGCCCCAGCATTTT. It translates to CASSGGQGEQPQHF.

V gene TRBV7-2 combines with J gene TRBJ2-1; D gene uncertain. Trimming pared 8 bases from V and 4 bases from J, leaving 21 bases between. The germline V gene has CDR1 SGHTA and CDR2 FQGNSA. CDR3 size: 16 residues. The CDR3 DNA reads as TGTGCCAGCTCCCACCCTCTAGTTCCCTATTACAATGAGCAGTTCTTC. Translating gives CASSHPLVPYYNEQFF.

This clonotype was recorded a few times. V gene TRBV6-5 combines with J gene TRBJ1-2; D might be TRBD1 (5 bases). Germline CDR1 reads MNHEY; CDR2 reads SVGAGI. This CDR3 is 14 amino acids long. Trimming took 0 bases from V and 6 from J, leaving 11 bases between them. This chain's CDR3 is CASSYSQGQHGYTF. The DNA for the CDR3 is TGTGCCAGCAGTTACTCGCAGGGTCAGCATGGCTACACCTTC.

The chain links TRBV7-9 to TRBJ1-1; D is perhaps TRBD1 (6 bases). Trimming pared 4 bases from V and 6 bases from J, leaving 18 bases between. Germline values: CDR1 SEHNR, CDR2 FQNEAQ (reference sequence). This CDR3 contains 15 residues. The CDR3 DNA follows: TGTGCCAGCAGCTCTCCCAGGGGAAGGTTGTCTGAAGCTTTCTTT. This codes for CASSSPRGRLSEAFF.

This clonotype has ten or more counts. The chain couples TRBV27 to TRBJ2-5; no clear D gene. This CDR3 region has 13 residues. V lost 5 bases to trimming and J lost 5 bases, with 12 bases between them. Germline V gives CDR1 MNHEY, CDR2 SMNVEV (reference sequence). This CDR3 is CASSGSLGETQYF. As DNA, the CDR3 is TGTGCCAGCAGTGGTTCCCTGGGGGAGACCCAGTACTTC.

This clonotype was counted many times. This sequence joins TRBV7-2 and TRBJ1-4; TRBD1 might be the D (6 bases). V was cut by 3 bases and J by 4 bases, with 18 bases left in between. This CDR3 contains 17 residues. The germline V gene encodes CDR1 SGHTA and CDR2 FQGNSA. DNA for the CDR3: TGTGCCAGCAGCTTCCCCATGACATGGGGGCGTAATGAAAAACTGTTTTTT. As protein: CASSFPMTWGRNEKLFF.

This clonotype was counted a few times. In nucleotides, the CDR3 is TGTGCCAGCAGTTTAAGCGGGAGAAGTCCCGAGCAGTACTTC. Protein product: CASSLSGRSPEQYF. The chain couples TRBV27 to TRBJ2-7; 8 bases are a match to TRBD2. Germline loops: CDR1 MNHEY, CDR2 SMNVEV (reference sequence). After removal of 2 bases from V and 6 bases from J, the junction contained 6 bases not matched to a gene. This CDR3 comprises 14 residues.

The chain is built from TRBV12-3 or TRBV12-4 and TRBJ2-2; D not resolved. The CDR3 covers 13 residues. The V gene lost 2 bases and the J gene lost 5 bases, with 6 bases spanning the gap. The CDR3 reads CASSLWRTGELFF. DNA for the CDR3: TGTGCCAGCAGTTTATGGAGAACCGGGGAGCTGTTTTTT.

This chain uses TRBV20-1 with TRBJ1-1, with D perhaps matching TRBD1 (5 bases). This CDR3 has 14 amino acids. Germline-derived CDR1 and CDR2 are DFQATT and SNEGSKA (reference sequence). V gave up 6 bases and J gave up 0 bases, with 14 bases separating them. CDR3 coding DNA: TGCAGTGCAAAAAACAACAGGATGAACACTGAAGCTTTCTTT. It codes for CSAKNNRMNTEAFF.

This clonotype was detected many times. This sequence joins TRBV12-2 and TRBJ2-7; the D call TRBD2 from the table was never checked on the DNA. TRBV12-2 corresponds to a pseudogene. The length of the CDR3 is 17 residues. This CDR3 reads CASRFRLASSERYEQYF. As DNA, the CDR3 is TGTGCAAGTCGCTTCAGACTAGCCAGCTCCGAACGATACGAGCAGTACTTC.

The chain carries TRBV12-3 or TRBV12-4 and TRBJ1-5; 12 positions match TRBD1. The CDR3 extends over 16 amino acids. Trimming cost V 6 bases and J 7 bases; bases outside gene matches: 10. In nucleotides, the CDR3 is TGTGCCAGCAGCTTAAGGGGGACAGGGGGCGGCCAGCCCCAGCATTTT. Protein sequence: CASSLRGTGGGQPQHF.

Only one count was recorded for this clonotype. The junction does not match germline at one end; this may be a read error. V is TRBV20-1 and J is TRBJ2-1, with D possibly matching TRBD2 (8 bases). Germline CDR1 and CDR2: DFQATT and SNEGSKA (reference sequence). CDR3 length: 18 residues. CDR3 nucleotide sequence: TGCAGTGCTAGAGGAGGGGGCAAGGGGACTAGAGGACGGAATGAGCAGTCCTTC. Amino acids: CSARGGGKGTRGRNEQSF.

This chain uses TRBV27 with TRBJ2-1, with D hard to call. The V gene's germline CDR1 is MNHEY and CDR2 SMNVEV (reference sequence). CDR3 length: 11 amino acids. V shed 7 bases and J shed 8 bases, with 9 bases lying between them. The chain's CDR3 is CASKYVDEQFF. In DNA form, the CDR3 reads TGTGCCAGCAAATACGTCGATGAGCAGTTCTTC.